A selection of T cell receptor beta chains follows, all from one sample in a study of T cell repertoires in cytomegalovirus infection. MiXCR was run by TCRdb on the reads, yielding one entry per CDR3 protein. The sample shows fewer than 550,000 distinct CDR3 sequences, about 26% of them seen only once. The sample was PBMCs. The receptors were gathered from a human donor in good health (CMV status not recorded). Some clones in this sample may be carry-over from other donors' samples. The CDR3 runs from the conserved cysteine through the conserved F or W. The D gene is left open where the match is weak. Part of the rows lack a size; the others show once, few, many or a class for expanded clones.

J gene: TRBJ2-1; D gene: .; V gene: TRBV4-3; CDR3 length: 18; clone size: .; CDR3 DNA: TGCGCCAGCAGCCAAGAAATGGAGCCCGGGATCTCCTACAATGAGCAGTTCTTC; CDR3 protein: CASSQEMEPGISYNEQFF
J gene: TRBJ1-1; D gene: .; V gene: TRBV7-6; CDR3 length: 12; clone size: many; CDR3 DNA: TGTGCCAGCAGCCCCGTGGGCACTGAAGCTTTCTTT; CDR3 protein: CASSPVGTEAFF
J gene: TRBJ2-1; D gene: .; V gene: TRBV5-1; CDR3 length: 16; clone size: .; CDR3 DNA: TGCGCCAGCAGCTTGGGATGGACCTCGGGCCACAATGAGCAGTTCTTC; CDR3 protein: CASSLGWTSGHNEQFF
J gene: TRBJ2-6; D gene: TRBD1; V gene: TRBV5-1; CDR3 length: 18; clone size: .; CDR3 DNA: TGCGCCAGCAGCCGCGGCGGACAGGGACTCTCTGGGGCCAACGTCCTGACTTTC; CDR3 protein: CASSRGGQGLSGANVLTF
J gene: TRBJ2-1; D gene: .; V gene: TRBV20-1; CDR3 length: 14; clone size: few; CDR3 DNA: TGCAGTGCTATTCTCGGACCCGGATACAATGAGCAGTTCTTC; CDR3 protein: CSAILGPGYNEQFF
J gene: TRBJ2-2; D gene: TRBD1; V gene: TRBV7-8; CDR3 length: 16; clone size: few; CDR3 DNA: TGTGCCAGCAGCTTAGTCGGGACAGGGGGCACCGGGGAGCTGTTTTTT; CDR3 protein: CASSLVGTGGTGELFF
J gene: TRBJ2-1; D gene: TRBD2; V gene: TRBV6-2/TRBV6-3; CDR3 length: 14; clone size: .; CDR3 DNA: TGTGCCAGCAGTCGTAGCGGGAAGTACAATGAGCAGTTCTTC; CDR3 protein: CASSRSGKYNEQFF
J gene: TRBJ2-1; D gene: .; V gene: TRBV19; CDR3 length: 16; clone size: many; CDR3 DNA: TGTGCCAGTAGTATAGGGTCCATGAAGCTCTACAATGAGCAGTTCTTC; CDR3 protein: CASSIGSMKLYNEQFF
J gene: TRBJ2-1; D gene: TRBD2; V gene: TRBV9; CDR3 length: 15; clone size: .; CDR3 DNA: TGTGCCAGCAGCGTGACTAGCGGGAGGTTTGATGAGCAGTTCTTC; CDR3 protein: CASSVTSGRFDEQFF
J gene: TRBJ2-1; D gene: TRBD2; V gene: TRBV6-2/TRBV6-3; CDR3 length: 16; clone size: few; CDR3 DNA: TGTGCCAGCAGTCATAGCGGGAGTCGATCCTACAATGAGCAGTTCTTC; CDR3 protein: CASSHSGSRSYNEQFF
J gene: TRBJ2-2; D gene: .; V gene: TRBV7-2; CDR3 length: 16; clone size: many; CDR3 DNA: TGTGCCAGCAGCTTAGGTGGCACGCGTGGGGCCGGGGAGCTGTTTTTT; CDR3 protein: CASSLGGTRGAGELFF
J gene: TRBJ1-4; D gene: .; V gene: TRBV10-3; CDR3 length: 13; clone size: .; CDR3 DNA: TGTGCCATCAGTTTAATCGCGGAGGAAAAACTGTTTTTT; CDR3 protein: CAISLIAEEKLFF
J gene: TRBJ1-1; D gene: .; V gene: TRBV10-3; CDR3 length: 11; clone size: .; CDR3 DNA: TGTGCCATCAGTGAAACAGTAGAAGCTTTCTTT; CDR3 protein: CAISETVEAFF
J gene: TRBJ2-1; D gene: TRBD2; V gene: TRBV28; CDR3 length: 15; clone size: .; CDR3 DNA: TGTGCCAGCAGAGATATAGCGGGAGGGTACAATGAGCAGTTCTTC; CDR3 protein: CASRDIAGGYNEQFF
J gene: TRBJ1-1; D gene: .; V gene: TRBV6-2/TRBV6-3; CDR3 length: 16; clone size: .; CDR3 DNA: TGTGCCAGCAGTTACGGGCAGAGCCGTATGAACACTGAAGCTTTCTTT; CDR3 protein: CASSYGQSRMNTEAFF
J gene: TRBJ2-3; D gene: .; V gene: TRBV7-3; CDR3 length: 13; clone size: many; CDR3 DNA: TGTGCCAGCAGCTCCAGCGGGTCAGATACGCAGTATTTT; CDR3 protein: CASSSSGSDTQYF
J gene: TRBJ2-2; D gene: TRBD2; V gene: TRBV27; CDR3 length: 18; clone size: .; CDR3 DNA: TGTGCCAGCAGTCCTCGGGTCTCGTCGGGGGGGTACACCGGGGAGCTGTTTTTT; CDR3 protein: CASSPRVSSGGYTGELFF
J gene: TRBJ1-1; D gene: .; V gene: TRBV6-2/TRBV6-3; CDR3 length: 14; clone size: few; CDR3 DNA: TGTGCCAGCAGTACCTTAACACTGAACACTGAAGCTTTCTTT; CDR3 protein: CASSTLTLNTEAFF
J gene: TRBJ2-1; D gene: .; V gene: TRBV7-2; CDR3 length: 15; clone size: few; CDR3 DNA: TGTGCCAGCACCTTTAGCCCGAGCTCCTACAATGAGCAGTTCTTC; CDR3 protein: CASTFSPSSYNEQFF
J gene: TRBJ1-5; D gene: .; V gene: TRBV7-4; CDR3 length: 14; clone size: .; CDR3 DNA: TGTGCCAGCAGCTTAGCGGGGGTGAATCAGCCCCAGCCTTTT; CDR3 protein: CASSLAGVNQPQPF
J gene: TRBJ1-5; D gene: TRBD1; V gene: TRBV6-5; CDR3 length: 16; clone size: .; CDR3 DNA: TGTGCCAGCGGGTCCGACAGGGTGTTGTTTAATCAGCCCCAGCATTTT; CDR3 protein: CASGSDRVLFNQPQHF
J gene: TRBJ2-3; D gene: TRBD2; V gene: TRBV12-3/TRBV12-4; CDR3 length: 16; clone size: .; CDR3 DNA: TGTGCCAGCAGTGGCCTTAGCGGGGAAATCACAGATACGCAGTATTTT; CDR3 protein: CASSGLSGEITDTQYF
J gene: TRBJ1-5; D gene: .; V gene: TRBV6-1; CDR3 length: 13; clone size: .; CDR3 DNA: TGTGCCACCCGCGAGAAGACCAACCAGCCCCAGCATTTT; CDR3 protein: CATREKTNQPQHF
J gene: TRBJ2-6; D gene: .; V gene: TRBV7-8; CDR3 length: 16; clone size: many; CDR3 DNA: TGTGCCAGCAGCTTAGTGGCAGTATCTGGGGCCAACGTCCTGACTTTC; CDR3 protein: CASSLVAVSGANVLTF
J gene: TRBJ2-1; D gene: TRBD2; V gene: TRBV4-3; CDR3 length: 16; clone size: few; CDR3 DNA: TGCGCCAGCAGCGCACAGCGGGAAGAGTCCTACAATGAGCAGTTCTTC; CDR3 protein: CASSAQREESYNEQFF
J gene: TRBJ2-3; D gene: TRBD2; V gene: TRBV12-3/TRBV12-4; CDR3 length: 15; clone size: few; CDR3 DNA: TGTGCCAGCAGATCTAGCGGGAGAGGCACAGATACGCAGTATTTT; CDR3 protein: CASRSSGRGTDTQYF
J gene: TRBJ2-1; D gene: TRBD2; V gene: TRBV12-3/TRBV12-4; CDR3 length: 17; clone size: .; CDR3 DNA: TGTGCCAGCAGCTCTGGTCTAGTGATAGCGGGTTCGGGTGAGCAGTTCTTC; CDR3 protein: CASSSGLVIAGSGEQFF
J gene: TRBJ1-1; D gene: .; V gene: TRBV27; CDR3 length: 14; clone size: few; CDR3 DNA: TGTGCCAGCAGAATAGAGGTTGGGGGCACTGAAGCTTTCTTT; CDR3 protein: CASRIEVGGTEAFF
J gene: TRBJ2-1; D gene: .; V gene: TRBV7-8; CDR3 length: 16; clone size: .; CDR3 DNA: TGTGCCAGCAGCCGATACGGGAGTCCCTCCTACAATGAGCAGTTCTTC; CDR3 protein: CASSRYGSPSYNEQFF
J gene: TRBJ2-6; D gene: .; V gene: TRBV6-2/TRBV6-3; CDR3 length: 17; clone size: many; CDR3 DNA: TGTGCCACCAACCCTCTTGGGGTGATCTCTGGGGCCAACGTCCTGACTTTC; CDR3 protein: CATNPLGVISGANVLTF
J gene: TRBJ2-3; D gene: TRBD2; V gene: TRBV7-6; CDR3 length: 16; clone size: few; CDR3 DNA: TGTGCCAGCAGATCTCTTAGCGGGAGAGCTTCGGATACGCAGTATTTT; CDR3 protein: CASRSLSGRASDTQYF
J gene: TRBJ2-1; D gene: TRBD2; V gene: TRBV24-1; CDR3 length: 16; clone size: .; CDR3 DNA: TGTGCCACCAGTGATTCTAGCGGGAAGATCTACAATGAGCAGTTCTTC; CDR3 protein: CATSDSSGKIYNEQFF
J gene: TRBJ1-4; D gene: .; V gene: TRBV7-9; CDR3 length: 18; clone size: .; CDR3 DNA: TGTGCCAGCAGCTTAGGGTCGATTGGAGCAGGGGCAGGTGAAAAACTGTTTTTT; CDR3 protein: CASSLGSIGAGAGEKLFF
J gene: TRBJ2-7; D gene: TRBD2; V gene: TRBV5-5; CDR3 length: 14; clone size: .; CDR3 DNA: TGTGCCAGCAGCTTAGGAGCGGGACCAAATGAGCAGTACTTC; CDR3 protein: CASSLGAGPNEQYF
J gene: TRBJ2-4; D gene: .; V gene: TRBV7-2; CDR3 length: 15; clone size: many; CDR3 DNA: TGTGCCAGCAGCTTGGGGGGGACAAATTTAAACATTCAGTACTTC; CDR3 protein: CASSLGGTNLNIQYF
J gene: TRBJ2-4; D gene: TRBD1; V gene: TRBV7-2; CDR3 length: 13; clone size: many; CDR3 DNA: TGTGCCAGCAGCACCATACAGGGGAACATTCAGTACTTC; CDR3 protein: CASSTIQGNIQYF
J gene: TRBJ1-2; D gene: .; V gene: TRBV7-9; CDR3 length: 12; clone size: many; CDR3 DNA: TGTGCCAGCAGCGGGGACGGGCTAGGCTACACCTTC; CDR3 protein: CASSGDGLGYTF
J gene: TRBJ2-2; D gene: TRBD1; V gene: TRBV5-1; CDR3 length: 17; clone size: .; CDR3 DNA: TGCGCCAGCAGCTTGCCGCCGGGACAGAGGAACACCGGGGAGCTGTTTTTT; CDR3 protein: CASSLPPGQRNTGELFF
J gene: TRBJ2-5; D gene: .; V gene: TRBV12-3/TRBV12-4; CDR3 length: 14; clone size: .; CDR3 DNA: TGTGCCAGCAGTTTAGGGGCAGGGGTAGAGACCCAGTACTTC; CDR3 protein: CASSLGAGVETQYF
J gene: TRBJ1-6; D gene: .; V gene: TRBV5-1; CDR3 length: 18; clone size: .; CDR3 DNA: TGCGCCAGCAGCCACGGAGGACAGCTTAGCTCCTATAATTCACCCCTCCACTTT; CDR3 protein: CASSHGGQLSSYNSPLHF